The sequence of this TCR beta chain was determined in a study of blood T cell repertoires in COVID-19. Overall study context: Donors in the United States, Italy and Spain gave samples during acute or convalescent COVID-19.

The table came from immunoSEQ multiplex PCR; TCRdb's copy has only in-frame clones and leaves some out. This table has around 150,000 clones, 80% to 85% appearing once. Germline CDR1 is ENHRY and CDR2 is SYGVKD. The length of the CDR3 is 17 residues. V dropped 0 bases and J dropped 2; count of bases not matched to a gene: 9. This chain connects TRBV10-3 to TRBJ2-7, with 8 bases aligning to TRBD2. Sequenced input: peripheral blood. The clonotype was recovered from a woman aged 55-69 years with acute or convalescent COVID-19. CDR3 sequence reads: CAISESVRGRTTYEQYF. The DNA for the CDR3 is TGTGCCATCAGTGAGTCGGTTCGCGGGAGGACCACCTACGAGCAGTACTTC.